Following are 28 T cell receptor beta chains from one sample sequenced in a study of spatial heterogeneity in lung cancer. TCRdb analysed the 5' RACE reads with MiXCR anew, one entry per CDR3 protein. The sample lists fewer than 45,000 distinct CDR3 sequences; about 11% were seen once. The time point denotes: blood at routine non-recurrence follow-up after resection. The sequenced sample was PBMCs, obtained at follow-up. The receptors here all came from a female donor with early-stage non-small cell lung cancer.

This clonotype turned up a few times. The chain combines TRBV19 with TRBJ2-3; D possibly corresponds to TRBD2 (5 bases). Germline V gene lookup returns CDR1 LNHDA and CDR2 SQIVND (reference sequence). The V end was cut by 4 bases, the J end by 0 bases, with 11 bases between. CDR3 size: 15 residues. DNA of the CDR3: TGTGCCAGTAGTACTTCCGGGATAAGCACAGATACGCAGTATTTT. Its protein product is CASSTSGISTDTQYF.

This clonotype was seen more than once but under ten times. The genes are TRBV20-1 and TRBJ2-3; a weak D match, TRBD1 (6 bases). Germline loops: CDR1 DFQATT, CDR2 SNEGSKA (reference sequence). V dropped 4 bases and J dropped 2 bases, with 19 bases sitting between them. The CDR3 is 16 amino acids. CDR3 bases: TGCAGTGCTAAAAAGTTTACTGGGGGCTACACAGATACGCAGTATTTT. It translates to CSAKKFTGGYTDTQYF.

This clonotype was recorded at least ten times. The V call is TRBV20-1, the J call TRBJ2-2; 9 bases are shared with TRBD1. The CDR3 spans 17 residues. The trim removed 0 bases at V and 7 bases at J, leaving 12 bases unmatched. Germline lookup yields CDR1 DFQATT and CDR2 SNEGSKA (reference sequence). The CDR3 sequence is CSARDSRDRDPLGELFF. CDR3 sequence (DNA): TGCAGTGCTAGAGATAGTCGGGACAGGGACCCTCTCGGGGAGCTGTTTTTT.

The rearrangement links TRBV2 to TRBJ2-4, with 9 positions matching TRBD1. Germline V gene lookup returns CDR1 SNHLY and CDR2 FYNNEI. V gave up 6 bases and J gave up 5 bases; unmatched junction bases: 11. CDR3 length: 16 residues. This CDR3 reads CASRIPPGQGENIQYF. In DNA form, the CDR3 reads TGTGCCAGCAGGATCCCCCCGGGACAGGGTGAAAACATTCAGTACTTC. Looking up the rest from reference TRBV2 and TRBJ2-4 gives the full variable domain: EPEVTQTPSHQVTQMGQEVILRCVPISNHLYFYWYRQILGQKVEFLVSFYNNEISEKSEIFDDQFSVERPDGSNFTLKIRSTKLEDSAMYFCASRIPPGQGENIQYFGAGTRLSVL.

This chain connects TRBV27 to TRBJ1-2; D remains ambiguous. V gave up 8 bases and J gave up 2 bases, with 12 bases separating them. Germline V lookup: CDR1 MNHEY, CDR2 SMNVEV (reference sequence). The CDR3 has 13 residues. The CDR3 loop is CASANEPNYGYTF. The CDR3 DNA is TGTGCCAGCGCTAACGAGCCCAACTATGGCTACACCTTC.

In its sample, this clonotype was seen many times. This chain joins TRBV20-1 and TRBJ2-7, with D possibly being TRBD1 or TRBD2 (6 bases each). Trimming took off 0 bases at V and 4 bases at J, with 19 bases between the two ends. This CDR3 has 16 amino acids. Germline values: CDR1 DFQATT, CDR2 SNEGSKA (reference sequence). The CDR3, as DNA: TGCAGTGCTAGAGACCCGTGGGGGGCGGGCGTTTACGAGCAGTACTTC. Translating it yields CSARDPWGAGVYEQYF.

This clonotype was picked up many times. This CDR3 is CASRPDRAAEAFF. The CDR3 DNA reads as TGTGCCAGCAGACCCGACAGGGCCGCTGAAGCTTTCTTT. The chain carries TRBV27 and TRBJ1-1, with TRBD1 identical over 7 bases. J lost 6 bases, V lost 6 bases, and 7 bases had no gene match. Germline V gene data show CDR1 as MNHEY and CDR2 as SMNVEV (reference sequence). The CDR3 spans 13 residues.

There are many counts of this clonotype. This chain uses TRBV7-6 with TRBJ2-7; D assignment may be TRBD1 or TRBD2 (5 bases each). Germline lookup yields CDR1 SGHVS and CDR2 FNYEAQ. Trimming removed 1 base from V and 0 bases from J, with 13 bases in between. This CDR3 region has 16 residues. The CDR3 DNA sequence: TGTGCCAGCAGCTTAGTTATTCGGGGCGGCTCCTACGAGCAGTACTTC. Protein product: CASSLVIRGGSYEQYF.

V usage is TRBV5-1 and J usage is TRBJ2-7, with TRBD2 identical over 14 bases. This CDR3 region has 16 residues. Losses at the gene ends were 4 bases for V and 12 bases for J; bases not matched to a gene: 15. Germline CDR1 SGHRS, CDR2 YFSETQ. The CDR3 DNA reads as TGCGCCAGCAGCCCGGGACTAGCGGGGGCCCTTCGAGAGTCGTACTTC. Translating gives CASSPGLAGALRESYF.

The chain is built from TRBV3-1 and TRBJ1-2, with TRBD1 matching over 7 bases. CDR3 length equals 14 residues. Germline assignment: CDR1 LGHDT and CDR2 YNNKEL (reference sequence). After removal of 4 bases from V and 8 bases from J, the junction contained 10 bases not matched to a gene. The CDR3 DNA sequence: TGTGCCAGCAGCCCGGGACAGCCCTTAGGAGGCTACACCTTC. Residues: CASSPGQPLGGYTF.

This clonotype was seen only a few times. V gene TRBV4-3 combines with J gene TRBJ2-3; no clear D. With 3 bases removed from V and 0 bases from J, the gap between germline ends came to 13 bases. CDR3 length: 16 amino acids. Germline V gene lookup returns CDR1 LGHNA and CDR2 YSLEER. CDR3 sequence reads: CASSQAHISSTDTQYF. CDR3 in DNA: TGCGCCAGCAGCCAGGCCCACATCTCGAGCACAGATACGCAGTATTTT.

The chain is built from TRBV18 and TRBJ2-3; 7 bases are shared with TRBD1. This CDR3 has 16 amino acids. Germline CDR1 reads KGHSH; CDR2 reads LQKENI. V shed 6 bases, J shed 2 bases, and the junction held 11 bases outside the gene matches. The CDR3 reads CASSGPRQGVTDTQYF. The DNA for the CDR3 is TGTGCCAGCTCTGGCCCAAGGCAGGGGGTCACAGATACGCAGTATTTT.

The chain combines TRBV20-1 with TRBJ2-3, with D possibly TRBD1 on 6 matching bases. Germline CDR1 is DFQATT and CDR2 is SNEGSKA (reference sequence). This CDR3 spans 14 amino acids. V was shortened by 5 bases and J by 2 bases, with 14 bases between the two germline ends. CDR3 bases: TGCAGTGCTGGACCACAGGGATTCACAGATACGCAGTATTTT. The encoded protein is CSAGPQGFTDTQYF.

This clonotype was recorded many times. The CDR3 is CASSLLRGAGELFF. Here the CDR3 DNA reads TGTGCCAGCAGTTTATTAAGAGGGGCCGGGGAGCTGTTTTTT. This rearrangement joins TRBV28 to TRBJ2-2; D is tentatively TRBD1 or TRBD2 (5 bases each). CDR1 and CDR2 from the germline V gene are MDHEN and SYDVKM. The CDR3 is made up of 14 amino acids. The V gene lost 1 base and the J gene lost 6 bases, with 9 bases spanning the gap.

By proportion, this clonotype is medium-sized. The chain combines TRBV28 with TRBJ2-3; possibly TRBD2 for D (5 bases). CDR3 length: 16 residues. Trimming took 5 bases from V and 5 from J, leaving 20 bases between them. In germline, CDR1 is MDHEN, CDR2 SYDVKM. CDR3 nucleotides: TGTGCCAGCAGTGGAGGTGCCGTGGGCGTCGAAGATACGCAGTATTTT. Its translation is CASSGGAVGVEDTQYF.

This clonotype is deemed medium-sized. The chain combines TRBV5-5 with TRBJ1-5; TRBD1 agrees at 7 bases. Germline-derived CDR1 and CDR2 are SGHKS and YYEKEE (reference sequence). V gave up 0 bases and J gave up 6 bases; unmatched junction bases: 6. The CDR3 is made up of 15 amino acids. The CDR3 nucleotides are TGTGCCAGCAGCTTGGAGAGACAGGGAACTCAGCCCCAGCATTTT. This gives the protein CASSLERQGTQPQHF.

To note about this clonotype: Compared with germline, one end of the junction differs, possibly owing to a read error. The rearrangement joins TRBV11-2 to TRBJ2-1; 7 bases map to TRBD2. The CDR3 consists of 15 residues. Germline values: CDR1 SGHAT, CDR2 FQNNGV. The CDR3 DNA is TGTGCCAGCGGCTTACCTCCGGGGGGTAGCCTTGAGCAGTTCTTC. This translates into CASGLPPGGSLEQFF.

The V and J genes are TRBV6-5 and TRBJ1-6; D remains ambiguous. Trimming pared 0 bases from V and 5 bases from J, leaving 20 bases between. This CDR3 has 19 amino acids. Germline lookup yields CDR1 MNHEY and CDR2 SVGAGI. DNA of the CDR3: TGTGCCAGCAGTTACTCGAAGGTTCGCAGGCAGTCGAATAATTCACCCCTCCACTTT. Translation: CASSYSKVRRQSNNSPLHF.

The chain recombines TRBV7-9 with TRBJ2-7; 10 bases match TRBD2. J was trimmed by 5 bases and V by 4 bases; bases with no gene match: 8. The CDR3 runs 15 residues. Germline-derived CDR1 and CDR2 are SEHNR and FQNEAQ (reference sequence). The CDR3 sequence: CASSSPSGGRHEQYF. The CDR3 region has the DNA TGTGCCAGCAGCTCGCCTAGCGGGGGCCGGCACGAGCAGTACTTC.

At least ten counts were recorded for this clonotype. The chain recombines TRBV14 with TRBJ1-1; D unresolved. V was pared by 1 base and J by 3 bases, with 6 bases between. From germline, CDR1 is SGHDN and CDR2 FVKESK. The CDR3 runs 13 residues. CDR3 nucleotides: TGTGCCAGCAGCCAAGTCCGGGACACTGAAGCTTTCTTT. Protein sequence: CASSQVRDTEAFF. Full variable domain (remainder filled in from reference TRBV14 and TRBJ1-1): EAGVTQFPSHSVIEKGQTVTLRCDPISGHDNLYWYRRVMGKEIKFLLHFVKESKQDESGMPNNRFLAERTGGTYSTLKVQPAELEDSGVYFCASSQVRDTEAFFGQGTRLTVV.

This clonotype was counted between two and nine times. The chain is built from TRBV7-2 and TRBJ2-7, with TRBD2 as a possible D gene (6 bases). With 5 bases removed from V and 0 bases from J, the gap between germline ends came to 17 bases. The CDR3 loop spans 16 amino acids. Looked up from germline, CDR1 is SGHTA and CDR2 is FQGNSA. CDR3 sequence: CASSALIGRSSYEQYF. The CDR3 coding sequence is TGTGCCAGCAGCGCCTTAATAGGGAGGAGCTCCTACGAGCAGTACTTC.

This clonotype was found a few times. This chain joins TRBV6-1 and TRBJ1-6; 7 bases agree with TRBD1. This CDR3 is 16 amino acids long. After removal of 6 bases from V and 4 bases from J, the junction contained 9 bases not matched to a gene. In germline, CDR1 is MNHNS, CDR2 SASEGT. The DNA of the CDR3 is TGTGCCAGCAGCGATGAAGACAGGGTTTATAATTCACCCCTCCACTTT. The encoded protein is CASSDEDRVYNSPLHF.

This clonotype appeared many times. V is TRBV3-1 and J is TRBJ2-7; 7 bases agree with TRBD1. CDR1 is LGHDT and CDR2 is YNNKEL in the germline V gene (reference sequence). V lost 1 base and J lost 1; bases outside the gene matches: 1. The CDR3 has 14 residues. The CDR3 region is CASSQGQGSYEQYF. In DNA form, the CDR3 reads TGTGCCAGCAGCCAAGGACAGGGATCCTACGAGCAGTACTTC.

The sample holds a few counts of this clonotype. Relative to the germline gene, one junction end is altered; a read error may explain this. CDR3 sequence reads: CASSLGASKNEKLFF. The CDR3, as DNA: TGTGCTAGCAGCTTAGGGGCCAGCAAAAATGAAAAACTGTTTTTT. The chain joins TRBV7-7 to TRBJ1-4; possibly TRBD1 for D (5 bases). The germline V gene encodes CDR1 SSHAT and CDR2 FNYEAQ (reference sequence). The CDR3 runs to 15 residues.

This clonotype was observed at least ten times. The chain uses TRBV6-6 and TRBJ1-1; D remains unclear. This CDR3 spans 13 amino acids. V was pared by 5 bases and J by 1 base, with 8 bases between. Germline V gene lookup returns CDR1 MNHNY and CDR2 SVGAGI (reference sequence). CDR3 protein: CASSPNKNTEAFF. CDR3 sequence (DNA): TGTGCCAGCAGTCCAAACAAGAACACTGAAGCTTTCTTT.

The chain is built from TRBV11-2 and TRBJ1-6; possibly TRBD1 for D (5 bases). V shed 5 bases and J shed 9 bases, with 14 bases lying between them. The CDR3 totals 14 residues. The germline V gene encodes CDR1 SGHAT and CDR2 FQNNGV. The CDR3 DNA reads as TGTGCCAGCAGCCTCCAGGGTAGGGGTTCACCCCTCCACTTT. Amino acid sequence: CASSLQGRGSPLHF.

This clonotype has more than one count but fewer than ten. The chain combines TRBV5-1 with TRBJ1-3; possible D gene TRBD1, 5 bases. From germline, CDR1 is SGHRS and CDR2 YFSETQ. V lost 0 bases and J lost 2, with 9 bases in between. The CDR3 contains 15 residues. DNA for the CDR3: TGCGCCAGCAGCTTGGAGTCAGGGCCTGGAAACACCATATATTTT. Translated, it gives CASSLESGPGNTIYF.

Many counts were recorded for this clonotype. The gene calls are TRBV29-1 and TRBJ2-7; 7 bases agree with TRBD1. V was clipped by 7 bases and J by 3 bases; unmatched bases: 18. This CDR3 contains 16 residues. Germline values: CDR1 SQVTM, CDR2 ANQGSEA. CDR3 coding DNA: TGCAGCGAAGACTATAGAGGGACAGAAAGAAACTACGAGCAGTACTTC. Residues: CSEDYRGTERNYEQYF.